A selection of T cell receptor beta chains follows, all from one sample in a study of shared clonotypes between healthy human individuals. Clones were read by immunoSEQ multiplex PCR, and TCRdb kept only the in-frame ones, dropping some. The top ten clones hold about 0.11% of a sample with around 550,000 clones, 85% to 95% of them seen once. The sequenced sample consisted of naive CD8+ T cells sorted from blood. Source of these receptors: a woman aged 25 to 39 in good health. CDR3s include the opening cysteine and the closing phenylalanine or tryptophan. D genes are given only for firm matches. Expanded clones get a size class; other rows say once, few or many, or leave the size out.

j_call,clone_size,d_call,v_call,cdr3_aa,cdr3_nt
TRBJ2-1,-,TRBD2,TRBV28,CASSFLLAGRNEQFF,TGTGCCAGCAGTTTCCTACTAGCGGGAAGGAATGAGCAGTTCTTC
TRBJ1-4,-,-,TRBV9,CASSAGTSDREKLFF,TGTGCCAGCAGCGCCGGGACAAGCGATAGGGAAAAACTGTTTTTT
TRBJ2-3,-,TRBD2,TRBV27,CASSPPETSGRADTQYF,TGTGCCAGCAGTCCCCCCGAGACTAGCGGGAGGGCAGATACGCAGTATTTT
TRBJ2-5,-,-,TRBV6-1,CASSEAPSGAIQETQYF,TGTGCCAGCAGTGAAGCTCCGTCGGGAGCGATCCAAGAGACCCAGTACTTC
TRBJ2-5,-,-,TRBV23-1,CASSPGDQETQYF,TGCGCCAGCAGTCCCGGGGACCAAGAGACCCAGTACTTC
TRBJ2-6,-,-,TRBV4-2,CASSQEASGLFSGANVLTF,TGTGCCAGCAGCCAAGAAGCGAGCGGTCTCTTCTCTGGGGCCAACGTCCTGACTTTC
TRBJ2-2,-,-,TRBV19,CASRAGLYTGELFF,TGTGCCTCACGGGCGGGATTATACACCGGGGAGCTGTTTTTT
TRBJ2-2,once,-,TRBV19,CASSMRENTGELFF,TGTGCCAGTAGTATGAGGGAGAACACCGGGGAGCTGTTTTTT
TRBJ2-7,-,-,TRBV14,CASSQTTSYEQYF,TGTGCCAGCAGCCAAACCACCTCCTACGAGCAGTACTTC
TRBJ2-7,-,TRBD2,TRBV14,CASSPGLAGGHPFLYEQYF,TGTGCCAGCAGCCCCGGACTAGCGGGAGGCCATCCTTTCCTATACGAGCAGTACTTC
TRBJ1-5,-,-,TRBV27,CASSSTGSNQPQHF,TGTGCCAGCAGTTCTACAGGGAGCAATCAGCCCCAGCATTTT
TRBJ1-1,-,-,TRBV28,CASTDLGNTEAFF,TGTGCCAGCACCGACCTAGGGAACACTGAAGCTTTCTTT
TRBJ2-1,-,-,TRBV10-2,CASSEFRPSSYNEQFF,TGCGCCAGCAGTGAGTTTAGACCGAGCTCCTACAATGAGCAGTTCTTC
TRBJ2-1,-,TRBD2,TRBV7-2,CASSPEGTSSYLDNEQFF,TGTGCCAGCAGCCCAGAGGGGACTAGCTCATACCTAGACAATGAGCAGTTCTTC
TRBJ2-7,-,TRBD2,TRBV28,CASSLSAGGASGREQYF,TGTGCCAGCAGTTTATCCGCAGGGGGTGCTAGCGGGAGAGAGCAGTACTTC
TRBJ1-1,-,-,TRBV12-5,CATRSHGTEAFF,TGTGCTACCAGAAGTCATGGCACTGAAGCTTTCTTT
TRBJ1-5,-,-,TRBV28,CASRLMGGWDQPQHF,TGTGCCAGCAGGCTAATGGGAGGGTGGGATCAGCCCCAGCATTTT
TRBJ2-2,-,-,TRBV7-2,CASRSGAGVYRRLFF,TGTGCCAGCCGAAGTGGGGCCGGGGTATACCGGCGGCTGTTTTTT
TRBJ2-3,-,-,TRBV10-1,CASSDMAHTQYF,TGCGCCAGCAGTGACATGGCCCATACGCAGTATTTT
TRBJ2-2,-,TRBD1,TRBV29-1,CSVRQGLAGELFF,TGCAGCGTCCGACAGGGGCTGGCCGGGGAGCTGTTTTTT
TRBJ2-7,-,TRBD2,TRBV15,CATSREHPGPSGSYEQYF,TGTGCCACCAGCAGAGAGCACCCCGGCCCTAGCGGGAGCTACGAGCAGTACTTC
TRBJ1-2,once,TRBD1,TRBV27,CASSPGGRYGYTF,TGTGCCAGCAGCCCAGGGGGCCGCTATGGCTACACCTTC
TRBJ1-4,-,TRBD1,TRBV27,CASSLSPGTEGAMEKLFF,TGTGCCAGCAGTTTATCCCCAGGCACGGAGGGGGCAATGGAAAAACTGTTTTTT
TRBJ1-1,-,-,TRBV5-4,CASGTDEGLLTEAFF,TGTGCCAGCGGGACCGACGAGGGGCTTTTGACTGAAGCTTTCTTT